Following are 2 T cell receptor beta chains from one sample sequenced in a study of T cells in Graves' hyperthyroidism and ophthalmopathy. Amplified TCR beta CDR3 regions derived from RNA transcripts. The HTBI primer set was used in a first-round RT-PCR of the TCR CDR3. TCRdb redid the calling of the multiplex PCR reads with MiXCR, one entry per CDR3 protein. The sample yields 600,000 to 650,000 distinct CDR3 sequences, about a fifth seen once. Sample: blood. These receptors originate from a young man with Graves' ophthalmopathy.

This clonotype has more than one count but fewer than ten. The rearrangement joins TRBV6-1 to TRBJ1-5, with D perhaps TRBD1 (6 bases). In germline, CDR1 is MNHNS, CDR2 SASEGT. Trimming removed 5 bases from V and 2 bases from J, with 13 bases in between. The CDR3 has 15 residues. This CDR3 is CASSITGYGNQPQHF. DNA of the CDR3: TGTGCCAGCAGTATAACAGGGTACGGCAATCAGCCCCAGCATTTT.

This clonotype was picked up many times. The V call is TRBV2, the J call TRBJ1-1; D gene uncertain. This CDR3 has 12 amino acids. Trimming removed 5 bases at V and 7 bases at J, with 11 bases between. From germline, CDR1 is SNHLY and CDR2 FYNNEI. The CDR3: CASSPVGFEAFF. The DNA for the CDR3 is TGTGCCAGCAGTCCCGTGGGGTTTGAAGCTTTCTTT.